This T cell receptor beta chain was recovered during a study of cytomegalovirus exposure and HLA in healthy donors. About the study: The same platform used for the 666 first-cohort repertoires was also used for the 90 to 150 validation repertoires, as a later analysis reported. Study-wide findings and caveats: There were 150 or so TCR beta chains listed as cytomegalovirus-associated. A few chains linked to CMV were shown in vitro to be specific for CMV antigens.

The study drew the donors from its roughly 120-subject validation cohort, separate from the roughly 700-subject first cohort. The repertoire was sequenced with immunoSEQ multiplex PCR; TCRdb's copy has only in-frame clones and lacks some. The table shows fewer than 200,000 clones, with approximately 89% occurring only once. CDR1 SEHNR and CDR2 FQNEAQ come from the germline V gene (reference sequence). With V trimmed by 5 bases and J by 2 bases, 7 bases remained unmatched. The CDR3 length is 15 residues. As for this clone: Its antigen is unknown.

This chain joins TRBV7-9 and TRBJ2-7, with 9 bases that match TRBD2. This sequence was found in a man younger than 30 in good health and CMV-seropositive. Sequencing input: PBMCs. DNA for the CDR3: TGTGCCAGCAGCCCCAGCGGGGGGCCTACCTACGAGCAGTACTTC. This codes for CASSPSGGPTYEQYF.